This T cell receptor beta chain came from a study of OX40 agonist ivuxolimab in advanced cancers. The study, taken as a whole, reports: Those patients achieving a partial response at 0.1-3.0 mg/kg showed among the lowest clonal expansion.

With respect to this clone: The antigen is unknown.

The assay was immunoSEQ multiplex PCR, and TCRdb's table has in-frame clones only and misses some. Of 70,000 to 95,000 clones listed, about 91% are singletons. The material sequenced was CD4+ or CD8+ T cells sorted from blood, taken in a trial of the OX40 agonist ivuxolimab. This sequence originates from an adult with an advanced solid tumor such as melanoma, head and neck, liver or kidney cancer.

The CDR3 coding sequence is TGTGCCAGCAGCTACGGCTTCCAATCGGGCTCCTACAATGAGCAGTTCTTC. As protein: CASSYGFQSGSYNEQFF. The genes are TRBV7-2 and TRBJ2-1; D not certain. The germline V gene encodes CDR1 SGHTA and CDR2 FQGNSA. The CDR3 loop spans 17 amino acids. V lost 4 bases and J 0 bases, leaving 16 bases between the germline ends.